The entry below gives a single TCR beta chain sequence along with its context. The antigen remains undetermined. MiXCR, applied by TCRdb to the reads, yields one record per CDR3 protein. The sample has about 340,000 distinct CDR3 sequences, almost 30% seen once. From germline, CDR1 is DFQATT and CDR2 SNEGSKA (reference sequence). The CDR3 has 14 amino acids. Losses at the gene ends were 3 bases for V and 7 bases for J; bases not matched to a gene: 7. The source of the sample is a study of T cell repertoires in cytomegalovirus infection. Source: cultured PBMCs, taken from culture after CMV antigen stimulation. This chain uses TRBV20-1 with TRBJ2-1; TRBD1 matches at 9 bases. The receptor comes from a human donor in good health (CMV status not recorded). Some clones in this sample may be carry-over from other donors' samples. The CDR3 loop reads CSASPGQGRNEQFF. The CDR3 DNA follows: TGCAGTGCTAGTCCGGGACAGGGAAGGAATGAGCAGTTCTTC.